This TCR beta chain was sequenced in a study of blood T cells in healthy people across ages. Findings of the study overall: There was no known CMV status for donors, so expanded clonotype changes were possibly confounded.

Primers used in a second PCR of roughly 6 to 11 cycles were a sample-barcoded 5' primer and a J-beta primer mix. From the 5' RACE reads, TCRdb called clonotypes with MiXCR, one entry per CDR3 protein. The table lists more than 750,000 distinct CDR3 sequences, about 29% of them singletons. This clonotype showed up just a few times. Its target is unknown. The CDR3 runs to 13 residues. The V and J ends lost 3 bases and 6 bases respectively, with 14 bases between them. Germline assignment: CDR1 SQVTM and CDR2 ANQGSEA. This sample was also put to use in a study of T cells of mothers and their children. As that study records: Thymic selection shapes TCR recombination output similarly in related and unrelated pairs.

The source of this sequence is a woman in her thirties or forties in good health. The sequencing input was blood. This chain uses TRBV29-1 with TRBJ1-1, with D unresolved. CDR3 sequence reads: CSVEDGVLAEAFF. Here the CDR3 DNA reads TGCAGCGTTGAGGACGGAGTACTAGCTGAAGCTTTCTTT.